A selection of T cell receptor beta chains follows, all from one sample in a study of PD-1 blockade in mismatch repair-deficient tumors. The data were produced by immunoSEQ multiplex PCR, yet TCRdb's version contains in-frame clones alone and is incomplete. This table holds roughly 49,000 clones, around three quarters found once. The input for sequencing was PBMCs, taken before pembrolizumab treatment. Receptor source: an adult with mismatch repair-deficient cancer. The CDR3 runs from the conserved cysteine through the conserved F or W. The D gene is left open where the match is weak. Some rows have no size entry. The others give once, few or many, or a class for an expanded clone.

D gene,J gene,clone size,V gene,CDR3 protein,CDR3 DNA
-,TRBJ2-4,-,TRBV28,CASSFPEGSKNIQYF,TGTGCCAGCAGTTTCCCGGAGGGCTCCAAAAACATTCAGTACTTC
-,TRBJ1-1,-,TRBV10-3,CAISESRDGEAFF,TGTGCCATCAGTGAAAGCCGGGACGGTGAAGCTTTCTTT
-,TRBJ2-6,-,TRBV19,CASSIDQLPGANVLTF,TGTGCCAGTAGTATAGATCAGCTTCCGGGGGCCAACGTCCTGACTTTC
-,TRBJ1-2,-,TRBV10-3,CAISEKGAGYGYTF,TGTGCCATCAGTGAGAAGGGAGCGGGGTATGGCTACACCTTC
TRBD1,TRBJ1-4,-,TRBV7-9,CASSPGDSPNEKLFF,TGTGCCAGCAGCCCCGGGGACAGTCCTAATGAAAAACTGTTTTTT
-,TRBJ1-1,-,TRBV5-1,CASSTWLGGPTEAFF,TGCGCCAGCAGCACCTGGTTGGGGGGCCCCACTGAAGCTTTCTTT
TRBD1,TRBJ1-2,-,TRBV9,CASSKRQGGNGYTF,TGTGCCAGCAGCAAACGACAGGGCGGTAATGGCTACACCTTC
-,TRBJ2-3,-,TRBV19,CASSSYMDTQYF,TGTGCCAGTAGTAGCTACATGGATACGCAGTATTTT
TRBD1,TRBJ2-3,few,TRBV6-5,CASRMTGGETDTQYF,TGTGCCAGCAGGATGACAGGGGGCGAGACAGATACGCAGTATTTT
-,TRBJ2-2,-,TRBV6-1,CASALPPNTGELFF,TGTGCCAGCGCCCTCCCCCCGAACACCGGGGAGCTGTTTTTT
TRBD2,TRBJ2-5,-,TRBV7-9,CASSYLAGGFTETQYF,TGTGCCAGCAGCTACTTAGCGGGAGGTTTCACAGAGACCCAGTACTTC
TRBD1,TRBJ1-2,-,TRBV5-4,CASSLGLDRDYGYTF,TGTGCCAGCAGCTTGGGTCTGGACAGGGACTATGGCTACACCTTC
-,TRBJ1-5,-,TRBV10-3,CAISESEGRNQPQHF,TGTGCCATCAGTGAGTCTGAGGGTCGCAATCAGCCCCAGCATTTT
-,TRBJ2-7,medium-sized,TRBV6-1,CASRHRDPYEQYF,TGTGCCAGCAGACACAGGGATCCCTACGAGCAGTACTTC
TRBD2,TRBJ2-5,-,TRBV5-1,CASSSYGLAGVETQYF,TGCGCCAGCAGCAGTTATGGGCTAGCGGGAGTAGAGACCCAGTACTTC
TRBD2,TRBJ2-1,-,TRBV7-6,CASSSGLAVGNEQFF,TGTGCCAGCAGCTCGGGACTAGCGGTGGGCAATGAGCAGTTCTTC
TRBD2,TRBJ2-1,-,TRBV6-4,CASSETSGIDEQFF,TGTGCCAGCAGTGAGACTAGCGGGATAGATGAGCAGTTCTTC
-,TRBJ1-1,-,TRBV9,CASSVGGGLSTEAFF,TGTGCCAGCAGCGTAGGCGGGGGCTTGAGCACTGAAGCTTTCTTT
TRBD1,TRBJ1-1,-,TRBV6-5,CASSDRTGRTKAFF,TGTGCCAGCAGTGACCGGACAGGGCGCACTAAAGCTTTCTTT
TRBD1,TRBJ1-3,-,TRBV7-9,CASSLVSRGLFSGNTIYF,TGTGCCAGCAGCTTAGTATCCAGGGGGCTATTCTCTGGAAACACCATATATTTT
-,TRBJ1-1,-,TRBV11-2,CASSLGWDGGTEAFF,TGTGCCAGCAGCTTAGGCTGGGACGGTGGAACTGAAGCTTTCTTT
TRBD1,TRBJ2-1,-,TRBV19,CASSVGQGITKQFF,TGTGCCAGTAGTGTAGGACAGGGAATAACTAAGCAGTTCTTC
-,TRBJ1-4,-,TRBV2,CASKLGTTNEKLFF,TGTGCCAGCAAGTTGGGGACAACTAATGAAAAACTGTTTTTT
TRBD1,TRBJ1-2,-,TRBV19,CASTPPGQGYGYTF,TGTGCCAGTACCCCACCCGGACAGGGCTATGGCTACACCTTC
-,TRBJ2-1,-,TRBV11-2,CASSLLVAPNNEQFF,TGTGCCAGCAGCCTACTAGTGGCCCCGAACAATGAGCAGTTCTTC
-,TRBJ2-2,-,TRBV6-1,CASSNHLVAGELFF,TGTGCCAGCAGTAATCATCTGGTGGCCGGGGAGCTGTTTTTT
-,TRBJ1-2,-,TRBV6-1,CASSVAVGGFGGYTF,TGTGCCAGCAGTGTCGCCGTAGGGGGGTTTGGGGGCTACACCTTC
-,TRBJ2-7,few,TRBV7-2,CASSLVRTSEQYF,TGTGCCAGCAGCTTAGTGCGGACCAGCGAGCAGTACTTC
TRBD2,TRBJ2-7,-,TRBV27,CASSPRGLANYEQYF,TGTGCCAGCAGTCCAAGGGGACTAGCGAACTACGAGCAGTACTTC
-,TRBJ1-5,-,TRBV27,CASSKLGQKGDQPQHF,TGTGCCAGCAGCAAACTAGGACAGAAGGGGGATCAGCCCCAGCATTTT
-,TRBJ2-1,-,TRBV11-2,CASSLGQGFGNEQFF,TGTGCCAGCAGCTTAGGGCAGGGATTTGGAAATGAGCAGTTCTTC
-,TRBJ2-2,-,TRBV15,CATSSNRVGTGELFF,TGTGCCACCAGCTCAAACAGGGTGGGCACCGGGGAGCTGTTTTTT
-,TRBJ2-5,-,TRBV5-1,CASSLDLFQETQYF,TGCGCCAGCAGCTTGGATCTATTCCAAGAGACCCAGTACTTC
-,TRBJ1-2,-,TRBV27,CASSSGQGLGGYTF,TGTGCCAGCAGTTCGGGTCAGGGGTTGGGGGGCTACACCTTC
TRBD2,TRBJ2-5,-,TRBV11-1,CASSLLAGEIETQYF,TGTGCCAGCAGCTTATTAGCGGGAGAAATTGAGACCCAGTACTTC
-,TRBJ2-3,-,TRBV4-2,CASSARPTRTDTQYF,TGTGCCAGCAGCGCCCGACCGACTCGCACAGATACGCAGTATTTT
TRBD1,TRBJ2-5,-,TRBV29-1,CSVCETGGETQYF,TGCAGCGTTTGCGAGACAGGGGGAGAGACCCAGTACTTC
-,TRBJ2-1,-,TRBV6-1,CASSNSLILDEQFF,TGTGCCAGCAGTAACTCCTTAATTTTGGATGAGCAGTTCTTC
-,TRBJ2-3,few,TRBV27,CASSRLWRDTQYF,TGTGCCAGCAGCCGACTATGGCGGGATACGCAGTATTTT
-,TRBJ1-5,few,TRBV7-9,CASSSNRDNQPQHF,TGTGCCAGCAGCTCCAACCGGGACAATCAGCCCCAGCATTTT
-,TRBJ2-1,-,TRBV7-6,CASSIQTGRREQFF,TGTGCCAGCAGCATTCAGACGGGCCGAAGGGAGCAGTTCTTC
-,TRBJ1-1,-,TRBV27,CASSLQGRTEAFF,TGTGCCAGCAGTTTACAGGGCAGAACTGAAGCTTTCTTT
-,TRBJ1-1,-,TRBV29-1,CSAAMGSNTEAFF,TGCAGCGCCGCGATGGGGAGTAACACTGAAGCTTTCTTT
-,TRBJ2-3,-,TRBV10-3,CASSLRPTDTQYF,TGTGCCTCCAGTCTCCGGCCCACAGATACGCAGTATTTT
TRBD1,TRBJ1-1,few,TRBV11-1,CASSRGTGSNTEAFF,TGTGCCAGCAGCCGAGGGACAGGTTCGAACACTGAAGCTTTCTTT
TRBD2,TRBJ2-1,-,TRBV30,CAWSHISLAGGPQYNEQFF,TGTGCCTGGTCCCACATCTCACTAGCGGGAGGGCCGCAGTACAATGAGCAGTTCTTC
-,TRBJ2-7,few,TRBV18,CASSPQSQAGYEQYF,TGTGCCAGCTCACCCCAGAGCCAGGCCGGCTACGAGCAGTACTTC
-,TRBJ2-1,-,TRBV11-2,CASSSGLTYNEQFF,TGTGCCAGCAGCTCGGGTCTTACCTACAATGAGCAGTTCTTC
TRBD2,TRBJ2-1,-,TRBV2,CASSERTSGMDNEQFF,TGTGCCAGCAGTGAAAGGACTAGCGGGATGGACAATGAGCAGTTCTTC
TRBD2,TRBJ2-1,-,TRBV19,CASSLGLAGSLFYNEQFF,TGTGCCAGTAGTCTGGGACTAGCGGGATCGCTATTCTACAATGAGCAGTTCTTC
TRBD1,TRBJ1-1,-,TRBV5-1,CASSLGPDRYNTEAFF,TGCGCCAGCAGCTTGGGCCCGGACAGGTACAACACTGAAGCTTTCTTT
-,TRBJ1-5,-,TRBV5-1,CASSYGGNNQPQHF,TGCGCCAGCAGTTACGGGGGGAACAATCAGCCCCAGCATTTT
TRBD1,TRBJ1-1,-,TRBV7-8,CASSVPGQGVRQANTEAFF,TGTGCCAGCAGCGTCCCGGGACAGGGGGTTAGGCAGGCGAACACTGAAGCTTTCTTT
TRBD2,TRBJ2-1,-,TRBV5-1,CASRGGLGSYNEQFF,TGCGCCAGCAGGGGGGGACTAGGGTCCTACAATGAGCAGTTCTTC
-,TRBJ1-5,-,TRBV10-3,CAISEGTGAPQHF,TGTGCCATCAGTGAGGGTACCGGGGCGCCCCAGCATTTT